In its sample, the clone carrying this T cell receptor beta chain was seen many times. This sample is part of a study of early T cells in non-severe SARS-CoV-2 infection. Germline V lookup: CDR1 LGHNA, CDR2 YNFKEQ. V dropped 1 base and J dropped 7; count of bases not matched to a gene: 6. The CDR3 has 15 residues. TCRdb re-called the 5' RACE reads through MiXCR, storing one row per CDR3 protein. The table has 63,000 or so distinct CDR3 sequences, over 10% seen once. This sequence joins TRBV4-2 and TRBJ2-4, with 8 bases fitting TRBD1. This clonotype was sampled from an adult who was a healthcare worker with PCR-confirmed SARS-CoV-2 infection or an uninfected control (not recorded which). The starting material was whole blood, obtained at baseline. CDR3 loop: CASSQVSQGGNIQYF. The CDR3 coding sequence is TGTGCCAGCAGCCAAGTTTCACAGGGGGGCAACATTCAGTACTTC.